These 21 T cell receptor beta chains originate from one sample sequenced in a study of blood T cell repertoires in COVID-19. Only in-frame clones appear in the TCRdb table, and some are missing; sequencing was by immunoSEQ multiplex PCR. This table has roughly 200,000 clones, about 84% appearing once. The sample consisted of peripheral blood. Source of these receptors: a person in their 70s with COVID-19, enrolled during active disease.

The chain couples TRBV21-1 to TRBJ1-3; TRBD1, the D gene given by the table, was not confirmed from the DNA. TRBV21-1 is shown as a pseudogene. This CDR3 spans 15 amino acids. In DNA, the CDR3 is TGTGCCAGCAGCAAAGGGGTCGGTCCAGGAAGGACCATATATTTT. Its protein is CASSKGVGPGRTIYF.

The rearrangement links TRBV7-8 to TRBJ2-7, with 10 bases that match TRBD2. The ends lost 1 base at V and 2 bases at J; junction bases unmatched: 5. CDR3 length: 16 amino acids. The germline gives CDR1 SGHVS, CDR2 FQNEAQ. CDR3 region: CASSLGSLAGPYEQYF. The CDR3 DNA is TGTGCCAGCAGCTTAGGATCACTAGCGGGGCCCTACGAGCAGTACTTC.

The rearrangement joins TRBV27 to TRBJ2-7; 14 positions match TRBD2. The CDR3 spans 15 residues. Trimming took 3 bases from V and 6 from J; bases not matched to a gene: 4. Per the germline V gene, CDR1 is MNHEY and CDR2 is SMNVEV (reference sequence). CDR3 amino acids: CASSLSGLAGGEQYF. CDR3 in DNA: TGTGCCAGCAGTTTGAGCGGACTAGCGGGAGGCGAGCAGTACTTC.

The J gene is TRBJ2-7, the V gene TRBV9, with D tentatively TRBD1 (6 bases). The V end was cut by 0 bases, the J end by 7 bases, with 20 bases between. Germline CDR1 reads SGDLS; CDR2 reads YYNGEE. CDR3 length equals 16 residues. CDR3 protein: CASSVVGVGALGEQYF. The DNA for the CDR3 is TGTGCCAGCAGCGTAGTAGGGGTGGGGGCCCTGGGTGAGCAGTACTTC.

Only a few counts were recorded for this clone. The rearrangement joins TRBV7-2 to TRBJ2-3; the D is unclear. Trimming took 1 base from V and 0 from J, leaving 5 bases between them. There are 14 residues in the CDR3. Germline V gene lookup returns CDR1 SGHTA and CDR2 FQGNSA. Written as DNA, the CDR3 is TGTGCCAGCAGCTTAGGTCTAAGCACAGATACGCAGTATTTT. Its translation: CASSLGLSTDTQYF.

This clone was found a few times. The CDR3 DNA reads TGTGCCAGCAGTTTACGCGGCGGGACTACCACAGATACGCAGTATTTT. Translating gives CASSLRGGTTTDTQYF. The genes are TRBV28 and TRBJ2-3; TRBD2 agrees at 7 bases. The CDR3 length is 16 residues. CDR1 is MDHEN and CDR2 is SYDVKM in the germline V gene. The J segment lost 2 bases and the V segment lost 2 bases, leaving 7 bases of the junction unmatched.

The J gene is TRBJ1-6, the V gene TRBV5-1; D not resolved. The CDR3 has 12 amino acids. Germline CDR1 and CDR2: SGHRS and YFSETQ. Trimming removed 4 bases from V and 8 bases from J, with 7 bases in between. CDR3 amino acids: CASSVRDSPLHF. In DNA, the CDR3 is TGCGCCAGCAGCGTGCGGGATTCACCCCTCCACTTT.

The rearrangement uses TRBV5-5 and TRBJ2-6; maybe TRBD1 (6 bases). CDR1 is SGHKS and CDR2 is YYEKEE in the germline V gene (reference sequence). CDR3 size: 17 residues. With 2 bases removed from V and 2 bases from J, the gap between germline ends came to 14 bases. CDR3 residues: CASSFYVSGAGANVLTF. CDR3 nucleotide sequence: TGTGCCAGCAGCTTCTACGTTTCAGGGGCTGGGGCCAACGTCCTGACTTTC. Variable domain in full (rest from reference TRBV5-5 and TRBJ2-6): DAGVTQSPTHLIKTRGQQVTLRCSPISGHKSVSWYQQVLGQGPQFIFQYYEKEERGRGNFPDRFSARQFPNYSSELNVNALLLGDSALYLCASSFYVSGAGANVLTFGAGSRLTVL.

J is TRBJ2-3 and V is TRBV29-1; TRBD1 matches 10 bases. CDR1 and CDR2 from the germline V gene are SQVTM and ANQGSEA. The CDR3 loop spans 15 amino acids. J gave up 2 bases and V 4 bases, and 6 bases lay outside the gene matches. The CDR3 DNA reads TGCAGCGTTGCCGGGACAGGGGTATTCACAGATACGCAGTATTTT. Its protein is CSVAGTGVFTDTQYF.

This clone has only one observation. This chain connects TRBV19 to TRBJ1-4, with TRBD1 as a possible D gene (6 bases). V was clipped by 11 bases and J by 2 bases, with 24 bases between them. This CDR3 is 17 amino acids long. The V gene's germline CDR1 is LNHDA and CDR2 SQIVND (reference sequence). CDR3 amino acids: CARMAGGKGGTNEKLFF. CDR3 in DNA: TGTGCCCGTATGGCGGGGGGGAAGGGGGGTACTAATGAAAAACTGTTTTTT.

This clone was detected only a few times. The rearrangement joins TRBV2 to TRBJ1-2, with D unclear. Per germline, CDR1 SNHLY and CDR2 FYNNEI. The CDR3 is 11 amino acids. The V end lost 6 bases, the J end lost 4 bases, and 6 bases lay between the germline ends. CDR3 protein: CASRGSYGYTF. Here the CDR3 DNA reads TGTGCCAGCAGGGGGAGCTATGGCTACACCTTC. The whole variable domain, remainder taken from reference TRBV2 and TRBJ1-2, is EPEVTQTPSHQVTQMGQEVILRCVPISNHLYFYWYRQILGQKVEFLVSFYNNEISEKSEIFDDQFSVERPDGSNFTLKIRSTKLEDSAMYFCASRGSYGYTFGSGTRLTVV.

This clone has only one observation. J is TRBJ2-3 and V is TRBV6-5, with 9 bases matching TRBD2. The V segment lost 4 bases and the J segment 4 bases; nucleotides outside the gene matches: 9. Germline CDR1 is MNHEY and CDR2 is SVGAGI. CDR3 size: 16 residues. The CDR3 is CASSFRLAGPADTQYF. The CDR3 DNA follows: TGTGCCAGCAGTTTCCGGCTAGCGGGGCCCGCAGATACGCAGTATTTT.

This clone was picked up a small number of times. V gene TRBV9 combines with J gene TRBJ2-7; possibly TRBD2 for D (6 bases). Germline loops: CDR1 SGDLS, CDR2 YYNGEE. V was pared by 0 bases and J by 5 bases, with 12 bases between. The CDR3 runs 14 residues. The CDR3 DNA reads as TGTGCCAGCAGCGTAGACGGGACTCTCGACGAGCAGTACTTC. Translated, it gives CASSVDGTLDEQYF. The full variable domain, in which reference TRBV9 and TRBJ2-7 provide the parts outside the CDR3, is DSGVTQTPKHLITATGQRVTLRCSPRSGDLSVYWYQQSLDQGLQFLIQYYNGEERAKGNILERFSAQQFPDLHSELNLSSLELGDSALYFCASSVDGTLDEQYFGPGTRLTVT.

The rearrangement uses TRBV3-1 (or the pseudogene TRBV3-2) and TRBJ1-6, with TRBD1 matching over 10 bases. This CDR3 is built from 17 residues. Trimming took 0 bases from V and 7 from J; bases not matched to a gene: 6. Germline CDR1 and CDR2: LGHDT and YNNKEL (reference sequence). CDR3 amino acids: CASSQDRGQGTNSPLHF. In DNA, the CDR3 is TGTGCCAGCAGCCAAGATAGGGGACAGGGGACAAATTCACCCCTCCACTTT.

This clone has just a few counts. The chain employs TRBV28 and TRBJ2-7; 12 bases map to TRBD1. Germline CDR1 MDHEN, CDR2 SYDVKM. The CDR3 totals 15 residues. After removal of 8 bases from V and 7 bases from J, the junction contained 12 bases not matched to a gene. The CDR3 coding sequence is TGTGCCAGCCCCTCATCGGGACAGGGGGCGCCTGAGCAGTACTTC. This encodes CASPSSGQGAPEQYF.

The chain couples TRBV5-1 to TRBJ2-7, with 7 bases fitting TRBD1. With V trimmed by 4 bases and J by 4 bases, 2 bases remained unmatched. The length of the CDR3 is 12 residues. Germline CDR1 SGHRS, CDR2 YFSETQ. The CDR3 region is CASSTQGYEQYF. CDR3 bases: TGCGCCAGCAGCACACAGGGGTACGAGCAGTACTTC.

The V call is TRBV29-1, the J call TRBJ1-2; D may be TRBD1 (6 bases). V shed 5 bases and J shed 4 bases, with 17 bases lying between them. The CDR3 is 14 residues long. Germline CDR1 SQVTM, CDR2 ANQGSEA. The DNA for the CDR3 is TGCAGCGTTAATCTCAGGGGAGAATCCTATGGCTACACCTTC. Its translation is CSVNLRGESYGYTF.

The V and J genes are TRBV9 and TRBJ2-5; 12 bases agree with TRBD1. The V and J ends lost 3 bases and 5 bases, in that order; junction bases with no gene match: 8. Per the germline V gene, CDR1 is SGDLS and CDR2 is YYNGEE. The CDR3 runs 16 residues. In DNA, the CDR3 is TGTGCCAGCAGCGGCGGGGACAGGGGGCTATGGGAGACCCAGTACTTC. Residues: CASSGGDRGLWETQYF.

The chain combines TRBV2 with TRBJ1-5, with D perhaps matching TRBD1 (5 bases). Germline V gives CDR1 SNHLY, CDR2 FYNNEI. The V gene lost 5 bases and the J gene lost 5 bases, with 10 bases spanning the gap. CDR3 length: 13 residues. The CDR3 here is CASSRQGDQPQHF. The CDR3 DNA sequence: TGTGCCAGCAGTAGGCAGGGCGATCAGCCCCAGCATTTT.

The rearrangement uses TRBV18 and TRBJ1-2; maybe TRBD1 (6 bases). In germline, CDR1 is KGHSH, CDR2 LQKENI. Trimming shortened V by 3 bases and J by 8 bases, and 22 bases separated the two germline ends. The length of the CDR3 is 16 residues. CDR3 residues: CASSPRQESLFSGYTF. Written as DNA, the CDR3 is TGTGCCAGCTCACCCCGACAGGAATCCCTTTTTAGCGGCTACACCTTC.

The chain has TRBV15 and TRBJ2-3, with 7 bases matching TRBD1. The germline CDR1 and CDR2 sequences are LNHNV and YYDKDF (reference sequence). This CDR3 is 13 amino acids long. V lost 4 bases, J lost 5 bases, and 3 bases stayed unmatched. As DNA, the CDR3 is TGTGCCACCAGCATACGGACAGGAGATACGCAGTATTTT. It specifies CATSIRTGDTQYF.